This T cell receptor (beta chain) was sequenced in a study of blood T cells in healthy people across ages. Overall study results and limits: While age rose, TCR beta diversity per million T cells dropped in a roughly linear way.

This clonotype occurred a few times. Antigen specificity is unknown. The CDR3 covers 17 residues. V lost 2 bases to trimming and J lost 9 bases, with 23 bases between them. Per the germline V gene, CDR1 is MNHNS and CDR2 is SASEGT. A second PCR of about 7 to 11 cycles used a sample-barcoded 5' primer and a J-beta primer mix. Every molecule of cDNA carried a tag from a template-switch adaptor with 12 random nucleotides. Per-sample output comprised a minimum of 2.5 million paired-end reads containing CDR3. TCRdb reprocessed the 5' RACE reads with MiXCR, giving one entry per CDR3 protein. The table records 1 million to 1.2 million distinct CDR3 sequences, around two fifths of them present only once.

The chain uses TRBV6-1 and TRBJ2-1; tentative D call: TRBD1 (6 bases). The origin of this receptor is a man between 18 and 29 years old in good health. The sequencing sample was made of blood. CDR3 DNA sequence: TGTGCCAGCAGTGAATGGGGGCAGGGGCGCTTGGTCGGTGAGCAGTTCTTC. Amino acid sequence: CASSEWGQGRLVGEQFF.